These 20 T cell receptor beta chains came from one sample sequenced in a study of T cell responses to AZD1222 COVID-19 vaccine. Sequenced by immunoSEQ multiplex PCR; TCRdb stores in-frame clones only, minus some. The sample lists approximately 140,000 clones; roughly 90% were seen once. The source material was peripheral blood, sampled 28 days after the second AZD1222 dose. The receptors were sampled from an adult who received the AZD1222 COVID-19 vaccine.

This chain connects TRBV11-2 to TRBJ2-7, with D possibly TRBD1 on 6 matching bases. The germline CDR1 and CDR2 sequences are SGHAT and FQNNGV. The CDR3 runs to 12 residues. Trimming removed 4 bases at V and 2 bases at J, with 6 bases between. CDR3: CASSWDTYEQYF. The DNA of the CDR3 is TGTGCCAGCAGCTGGGACACCTACGAGCAGTACTTC.

This chain joins TRBV5-6 and TRBJ1-5; 9 nucleotides match TRBD1. The trim removed 0 bases at V and 6 bases at J, leaving 4 bases unmatched. CDR1 is SGHDT and CDR2 is YYEEEE in the germline V gene. The CDR3 covers 15 residues. The CDR3 region is CASSLGQGEGQPQHF. The CDR3 DNA reads as TGTGCCAGCAGCTTGGGACAGGGGGAAGGTCAGCCCCAGCATTTT.

V and J are TRBV5-4 and TRBJ1-3; a weak D match, TRBD1 (6 bases). With 0 bases removed from V and 7 bases from J, the gap between germline ends came to 8 bases. The CDR3 totals 13 residues. The germline CDR1 and CDR2 sequences are SGHNT and YYREEE (reference sequence). The CDR3 DNA reads as TGTGCCAGCAGCTTGGACAGGGCGAACACCATATATTTT. Its protein is CASSLDRANTIYF.

The V gene is TRBV3-1 (or the pseudogene TRBV3-2), the J gene TRBJ1-1; no definite D call. Trimming cost V 2 bases and J 2 bases, with 3 bases left between them. Germline V gene lookup returns CDR1 LGHDT and CDR2 YNNKEL (reference sequence). The CDR3 spans 12 residues. CDR3 loop: CASSQPNTEAFF. CDR3 DNA sequence: TGTGCCAGCAGCCAACCTAACACTGAAGCTTTCTTT.

The rearrangement joins TRBV7-8 to TRBJ2-1, with 10 nucleotides matching TRBD1. Germline V gives CDR1 SGHVS, CDR2 FQNEAQ. The V and J ends lost 2 bases and 14 bases, in that order; junction bases with no gene match: 3. The CDR3 covers 12 residues. The CDR3 bases are TGTGCCAGCAGCTTACGACAGGGGGCTAAGTTCTTC. This gives the protein CASSLRQGAKFF.

The chain joins TRBV24-1 to TRBJ2-1, with D uncertain. Trimming cost V 3 bases and J 4 bases, with 9 bases left between them. The germline V gene encodes CDR1 KGHDR and CDR2 SFDVKD. CDR3 size: 14 residues. The CDR3 DNA reads TGTGCCACCAGTGATCCTCGAAATTACAATGAGCAGTTCTTC. As protein: CATSDPRNYNEQFF.

The gene calls are TRBV21-1 and TRBJ1-2; TRBD1, the table's D call, was not compared with the DNA. TRBV21-1 is assigned pseudogene status. This CDR3 spans 14 amino acids. The CDR3, as DNA: TGTGCCAGCAGCATTACAGGGTGGTACTATGGCTACACCTTC. The encoded protein is CASSITGWYYGYTF.

The gene calls are TRBV3-1 (or the pseudogene TRBV3-2) and TRBJ1-3; D is undetermined. CDR3 length: 15 amino acids. Trimming removed 3 bases from V and 4 bases from J, with 13 bases in between. Germline-derived CDR1 and CDR2 are LGHDT and YNNKEL (reference sequence). Here the CDR3 reads CASSQPLGRGNTIYF. In DNA form, the CDR3 reads TGTGCCAGCAGCCAGCCCTTGGGCCGCGGAAACACCATATATTTT.

J is TRBJ2-2 and V is TRBV30; D not certain. Germline V CDR1 and CDR2: GTSNPN, SVGIG (reference sequence). With 0 bases removed from V and 7 bases from J, the gap between germline ends came to 9 bases. The CDR3 runs 13 residues. DNA of the CDR3: TGTGCCTGGAGTGTACGAACAGTCGGGGAGCTGTTTTTT. Its protein is CAWSVRTVGELFF. Full variable domain (outside the CDR3, taken from reference TRBV30 and TRBJ2-2): SQTIHQWPATLVQPVGSPLSLECTVEGTSNPNLYWYRQAAGRGLQLLFYSVGIGQISSEVPQNLSASRPQDRQFILSSKKLLLSDSGFYLCAWSVRTVGELFFGEGSRLTVL.

The rearrangement links TRBV4-2 to TRBJ2-3, with 7 nucleotides matching TRBD2. V lost 1 base and J lost 1; bases outside the gene matches: 8. Germline V gives CDR1 LGHNA, CDR2 YNFKEQ. The CDR3 contains 17 residues. The CDR3 sequence: CASSQGKGLAGTDTQYF. Here the CDR3 DNA reads TGTGCCAGCAGCCAAGGGAAAGGTCTAGCGGGCACAGATACGCAGTATTTT.

Of note for this clone: Germline and junction disagree at one end, which may indicate a read error. This chain joins TRBV3-1 (or the pseudogene TRBV3-2) and TRBJ2-3; 13 bases are a match to TRBD2. CDR3 length: 17 residues. CDR1 and CDR2 from the germline V gene are LGHDT and YNNKEL (reference sequence). CDR3 sequence: CASSEEGLAGTTDTQYF. CDR3 DNA: TGTGCCAGCAGCGAAGAGGGACTAGCGGGGACCACAGATACGCAGTATTTT.

V usage is TRBV28 and J usage is TRBJ2-3; no reliable D call. V was shortened by 5 bases and J by 0 bases, with 3 bases between the two germline ends. The CDR3 consists of 12 residues. Germline loops: CDR1 MDHEN, CDR2 SYDVKM. The CDR3 region has the DNA TGTGCCAGCAGTCTTAGCACAGATACGCAGTATTTT. It is translated as CASSLSTDTQYF.

This sequence joins TRBV19 and TRBJ1-1, with D possibly being TRBD1 (5 bases). V was pared by 3 bases and J by 4 bases, with 9 bases between. CDR3 length: 13 residues. Germline CDR1 reads LNHDA; CDR2 reads SQIVND (reference sequence). Written as DNA, the CDR3 is TGTGCCAGTAGTATCAGGGCCGGCACTGAAGCTTTCTTT. Its protein product is CASSIRAGTEAFF.

V and J are TRBV20-1 and TRBJ1-2; 7 nucleotides agree with TRBD1. V shed 3 bases and J 7 bases; nucleotides not matched to a gene: 11. Germline CDR1 and CDR2: DFQATT and SNEGSKA (reference sequence). This CDR3 region has 14 residues. The CDR3 DNA reads TGCAGTGCTAGTCCGGGACAGCTATCCGGTGGCTACACCTTC. As protein: CSASPGQLSGGYTF.

This chain joins TRBV6-1 and TRBJ1-5; D possibly corresponds to TRBD1 (5 bases). The V end was cut by 2 bases, the J end by 0 bases, with 8 bases between. The CDR3 totals 15 residues. Germline CDR1 MNHNS, CDR2 SASEGT. The DNA of the CDR3 is TGTGCCAGCAGTGAACTTGGGGGTAGCAATCAGCCCCAGCATTTT. Its protein product is CASSELGGSNQPQHF.

The V call is TRBV5-1, the J call TRBJ2-1; D possibly corresponds to TRBD1 (5 bases). V gave up 3 bases and J gave up 5 bases, with 12 bases separating them. CDR1 and CDR2 (germline): SGHRS, YFSETQ. The CDR3 runs 14 residues. The CDR3 nucleotides are TGCGCCAGCAGCTCGGACATATTTAACAATGAGCAGTTCTTC. It is translated as CASSSDIFNNEQFF.

The V call is TRBV27, the J call TRBJ2-2; possibly TRBD1 for D (5 bases). V lost 5 bases, J lost 6 bases, and 10 bases lay in between. This CDR3 region has 13 residues. Looked up from germline, CDR1 is MNHEY and CDR2 is SMNVEV (reference sequence). Here the CDR3 reads CASSPGWAGELFF. CDR3 sequence (DNA): TGTGCCAGCAGTCCAGGGTGGGCCGGGGAGCTGTTTTTT.

The table lists this clone with a count of one. This chain links TRBV6-5 with TRBJ2-1; 10 positions match TRBD1. The V gene end was trimmed by 2 bases and the J gene end by 7 bases; junction bases not matched to a gene: 2. CDR1 is MNHEY and CDR2 is SVGAGI in the germline V gene. The CDR3 is made up of 14 amino acids. CDR3 region: CASSYPGQGNEQFF. In DNA, the CDR3 is TGTGCCAGCAGTTACCCGGGACAGGGGAATGAGCAGTTCTTC.

The rearrangement uses TRBV21-1 and TRBJ1-1. TRBV21-1 is listed as a pseudogene. The CDR3 extends over 14 amino acids. CDR3 coding DNA: TGTGCCAGCAGCAAAGGAACGAGGGGCTCTGAAGCTTTCTTT. Protein: CASSKGTRGSEAFF.

The chain has TRBV19 and TRBJ2-6, with 8 bases identical to TRBD1. Germline loops: CDR1 LNHDA, CDR2 SQIVND (reference sequence). Trimming took 5 bases from V and 0 from J; bases not matched to a gene: 15. The CDR3 extends over 20 amino acids. DNA of the CDR3: TGTGCCAGTAGTGTGACAGGGGCATTTTCGCCCGCCTCTGGGGCCAACGTCCTGACTTTC. It codes for CASSVTGAFSPASGANVLTF.